This TCR beta chain emerged from a study of cytomegalovirus exposure and HLA in healthy donors. In the case of this clone: Antigen unknown.

General study findings and limits: What a later analysis showed was that several of the most significant clusters appeared linked to common viral pathogens. High specificity and sensitivity for cytomegalovirus status were reported for the classifier.

PCR involved 60 Vbeta and 13 Jbeta primers. Profiling relied on immunoSEQ multiplex PCR, and the TCRdb table lists in-frame clones only, not all of them. The sample lists approximately 170,000 clones; around 77% were seen once. The sample was PBMCs. The sequence came from a female donor in good health and CMV-seronegative.

CDR3 DNA sequence: TGTGCCAGCAGGGGACAGGGAGTGAGCTATGGCTACACCTTC. Translation gives CASRGQGVSYGYTF. The rearrangement joins TRBV27 to TRBJ1-2; 9 nucleotides line up with TRBD1. V lost 6 bases, J lost 4 bases, and 6 bases stayed unmatched. Germline values: CDR1 MNHEY, CDR2 SMNVEV (reference sequence). This CDR3 has 14 residues.